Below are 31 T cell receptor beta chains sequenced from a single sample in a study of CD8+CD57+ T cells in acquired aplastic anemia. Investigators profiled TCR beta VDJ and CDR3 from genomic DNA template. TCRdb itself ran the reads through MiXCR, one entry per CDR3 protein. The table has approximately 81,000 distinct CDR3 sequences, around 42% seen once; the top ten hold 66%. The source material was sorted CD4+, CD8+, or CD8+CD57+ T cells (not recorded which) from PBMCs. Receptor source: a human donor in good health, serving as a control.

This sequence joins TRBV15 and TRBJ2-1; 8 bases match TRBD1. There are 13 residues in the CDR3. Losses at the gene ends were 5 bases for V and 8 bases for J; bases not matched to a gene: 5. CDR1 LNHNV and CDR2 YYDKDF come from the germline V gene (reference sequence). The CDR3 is CATSETGEDEQFF. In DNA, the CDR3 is TGTGCCACCAGCGAGACAGGGGAGGATGAGCAGTTCTTC. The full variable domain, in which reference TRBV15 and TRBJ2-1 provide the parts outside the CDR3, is DAMVIQNPRYQVTQFGKPVTLSCSQTLNHNVMYWYQQKSSQAPKLLFHYYDKDFNNEADTPDNFQSRRPNTSFCFLDIRSPGLGDTAMYLCATSETGEDEQFFGPGTRLTVL.

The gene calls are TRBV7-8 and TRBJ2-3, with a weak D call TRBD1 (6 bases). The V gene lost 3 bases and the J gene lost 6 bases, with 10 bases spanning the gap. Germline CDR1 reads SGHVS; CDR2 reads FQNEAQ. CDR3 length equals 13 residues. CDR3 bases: TGTGCCAGCAGCTTTGGACAGAGGGATACGCAGTATTTT. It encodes CASSFGQRDTQYF.

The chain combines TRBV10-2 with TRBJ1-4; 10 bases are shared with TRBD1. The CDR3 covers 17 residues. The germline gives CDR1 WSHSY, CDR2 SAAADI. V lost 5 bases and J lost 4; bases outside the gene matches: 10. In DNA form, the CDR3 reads TGCGCCAGCAGTTCGCTTCGGGACAGGGGATTTAATGAAAAACTGTTTTTT. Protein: CASSSLRDRGFNEKLFF.

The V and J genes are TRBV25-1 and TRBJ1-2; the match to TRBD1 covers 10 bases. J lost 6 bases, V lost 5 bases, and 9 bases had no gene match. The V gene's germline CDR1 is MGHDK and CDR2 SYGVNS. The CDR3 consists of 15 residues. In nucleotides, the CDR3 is TGTGCCAGCAGTTACGCGACCGGGACAGGGGATGGCTACACCTTC. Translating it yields CASSYATGTGDGYTF.

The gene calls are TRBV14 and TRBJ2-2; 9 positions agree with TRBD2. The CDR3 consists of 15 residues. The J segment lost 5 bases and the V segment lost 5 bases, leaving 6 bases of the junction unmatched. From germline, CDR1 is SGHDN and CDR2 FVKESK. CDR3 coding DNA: TGTGCCAGCAGCTTAGCGGGAGTCGATACCGGGGAGCTGTTTTTT. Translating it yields CASSLAGVDTGELFF.

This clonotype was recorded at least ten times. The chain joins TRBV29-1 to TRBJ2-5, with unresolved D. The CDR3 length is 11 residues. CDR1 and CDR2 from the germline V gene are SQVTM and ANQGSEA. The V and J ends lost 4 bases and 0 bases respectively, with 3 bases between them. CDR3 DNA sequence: TGCAGCGTTGGAAACCAAGAGACCCAGTACTTC. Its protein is CSVGNQETQYF.

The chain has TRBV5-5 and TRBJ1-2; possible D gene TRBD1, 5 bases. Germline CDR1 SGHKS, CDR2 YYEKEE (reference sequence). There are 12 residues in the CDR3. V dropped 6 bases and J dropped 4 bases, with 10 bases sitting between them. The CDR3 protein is CASTYGGYGYTF. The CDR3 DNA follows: TGTGCCAGCACCTACGGGGGCTATGGCTACACCTTC.

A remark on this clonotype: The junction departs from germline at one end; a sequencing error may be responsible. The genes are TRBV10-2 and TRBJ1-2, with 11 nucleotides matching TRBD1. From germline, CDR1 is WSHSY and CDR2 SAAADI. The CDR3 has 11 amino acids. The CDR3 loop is CASTDRGRLDF. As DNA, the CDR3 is TGCGCCAGCACGGACAGGGGGCGTCTAGACTTC.

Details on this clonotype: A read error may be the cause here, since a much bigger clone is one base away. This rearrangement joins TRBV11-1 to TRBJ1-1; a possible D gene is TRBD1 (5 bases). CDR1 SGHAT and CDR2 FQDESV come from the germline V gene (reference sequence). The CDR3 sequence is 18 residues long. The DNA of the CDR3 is TGTGCCAGCAGCTCCAGGGAAGGGACGGGCGCAATGAACGCTGAAGCTTTCTTT. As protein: CASSSREGTGAMNAEAFF.

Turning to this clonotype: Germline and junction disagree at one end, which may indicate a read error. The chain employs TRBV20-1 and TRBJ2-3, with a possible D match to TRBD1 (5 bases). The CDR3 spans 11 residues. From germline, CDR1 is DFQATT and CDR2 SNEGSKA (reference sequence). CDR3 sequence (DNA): TGCAGTGCTAAGGGGTCAGATGCGCAGTATTTT. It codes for CSAKGSDAQYF.

CDR3 region: CASSDPWGALPNSPLHF. CDR3 coding DNA: TGCGCCAGCAGTGACCCATGGGGGGCCCTACCCAATTCACCCCTCCACTTT. V gene TRBV10-1 combines with J gene TRBJ1-6, with D tentatively TRBD1 (6 bases). The length of the CDR3 is 17 residues. V was clipped by 3 bases and J by 7 bases, with 19 bases between them. Germline CDR1 is WNHNN and CDR2 is SYGVQD (reference sequence).

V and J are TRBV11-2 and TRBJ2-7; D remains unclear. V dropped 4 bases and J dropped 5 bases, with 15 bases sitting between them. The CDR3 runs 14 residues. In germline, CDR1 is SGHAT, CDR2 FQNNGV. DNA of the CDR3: TGTGCCAGCAGCTCGTGGGCTGATCGGCACGAGCAGTACTTC. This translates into CASSSWADRHEQYF.

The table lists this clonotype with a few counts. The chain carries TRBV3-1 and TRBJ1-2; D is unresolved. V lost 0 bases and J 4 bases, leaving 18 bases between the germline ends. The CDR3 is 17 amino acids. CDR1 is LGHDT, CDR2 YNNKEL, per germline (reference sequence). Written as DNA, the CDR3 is TGTGCCAGCAGCCAAGAGGAGGACCCCCGTATCCCCTATGGCTACACCTTC. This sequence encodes CASSQEEDPRIPYGYTF.

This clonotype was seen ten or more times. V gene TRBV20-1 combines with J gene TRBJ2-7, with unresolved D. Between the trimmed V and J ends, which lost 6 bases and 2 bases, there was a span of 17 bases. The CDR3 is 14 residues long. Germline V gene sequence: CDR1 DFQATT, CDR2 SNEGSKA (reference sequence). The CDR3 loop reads CSANYIPDPYEQYF. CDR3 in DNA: TGCAGTGCAAACTATATACCGGACCCCTACGAGCAGTACTTC.

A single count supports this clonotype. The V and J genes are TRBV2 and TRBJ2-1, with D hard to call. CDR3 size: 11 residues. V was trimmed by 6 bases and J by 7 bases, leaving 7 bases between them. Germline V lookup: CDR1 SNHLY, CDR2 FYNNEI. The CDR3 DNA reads TGTGCCAGCAGAGCCGTGAATGAGCAGTTCTTC. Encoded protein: CASRAVNEQFF.

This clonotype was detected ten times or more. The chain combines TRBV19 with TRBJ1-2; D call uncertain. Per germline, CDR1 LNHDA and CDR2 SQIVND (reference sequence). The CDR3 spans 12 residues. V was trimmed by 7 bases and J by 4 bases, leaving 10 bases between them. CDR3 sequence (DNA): TGTGCCAGTACTGCCGTCCGCTATGGCTACACCTTC. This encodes CASTAVRYGYTF.

The CDR3 sequence: CAISGGGSSYEQYF. CDR3 bases: TGTGCCATCAGTGGTGGCGGTTCTTCCTACGAGCAGTACTTC. The rearrangement joins TRBV10-3 to TRBJ2-7, with no clear D. CDR3 length: 14 residues. V was cut by 4 bases and J by 1 base, with 11 bases left in between. From germline, CDR1 is ENHRY and CDR2 SYGVKD.

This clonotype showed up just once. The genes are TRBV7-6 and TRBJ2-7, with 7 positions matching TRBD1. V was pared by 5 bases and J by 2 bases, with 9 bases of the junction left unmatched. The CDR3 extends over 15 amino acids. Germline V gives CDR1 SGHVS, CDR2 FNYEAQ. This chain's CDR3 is CASSLRQGRTYEQYF. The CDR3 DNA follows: TGTGCCAGCAGCCTGAGACAGGGTAGGACCTACGAGCAGTACTTC.

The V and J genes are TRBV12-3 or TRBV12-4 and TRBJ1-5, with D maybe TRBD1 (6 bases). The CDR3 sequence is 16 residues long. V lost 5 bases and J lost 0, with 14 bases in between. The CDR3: CASSPPGTYSNQPQHF. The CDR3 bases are TGTGCCAGCAGTCCCCCCGGGACATATAGCAATCAGCCCCAGCATTTT.

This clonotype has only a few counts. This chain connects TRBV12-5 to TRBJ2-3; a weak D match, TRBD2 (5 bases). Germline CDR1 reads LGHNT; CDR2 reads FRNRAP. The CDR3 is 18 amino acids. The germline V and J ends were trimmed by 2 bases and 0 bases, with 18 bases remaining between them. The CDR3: CASGLILSLVASTDTQYF. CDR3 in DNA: TGTGCTAGTGGTTTGATTCTCTCCCTCGTAGCGAGCACAGATACGCAGTATTTT.

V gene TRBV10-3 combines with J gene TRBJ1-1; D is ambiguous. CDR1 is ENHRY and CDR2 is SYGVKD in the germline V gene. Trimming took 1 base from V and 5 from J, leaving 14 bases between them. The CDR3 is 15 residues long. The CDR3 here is CAISEWWVRKTEAFF. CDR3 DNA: TGTGCCATCAGTGAGTGGTGGGTGAGGAAGACTGAAGCTTTCTTT.

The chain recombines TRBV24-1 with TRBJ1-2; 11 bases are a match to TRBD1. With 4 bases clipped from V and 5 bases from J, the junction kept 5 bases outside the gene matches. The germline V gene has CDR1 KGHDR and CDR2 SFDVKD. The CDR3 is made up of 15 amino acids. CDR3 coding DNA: TGTGCCACCAGTGACCCCGGACAGGGGGCATATGGCTACACCTTC. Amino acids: CATSDPGQGAYGYTF.

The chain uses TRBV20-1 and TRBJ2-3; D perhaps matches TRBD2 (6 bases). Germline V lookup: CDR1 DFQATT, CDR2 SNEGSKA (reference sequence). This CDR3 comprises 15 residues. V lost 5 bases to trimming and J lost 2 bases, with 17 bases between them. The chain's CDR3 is CSAGRYQETTDTQYF. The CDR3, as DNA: TGCAGTGCTGGGAGGTACCAGGAGACCACAGATACGCAGTATTTT.

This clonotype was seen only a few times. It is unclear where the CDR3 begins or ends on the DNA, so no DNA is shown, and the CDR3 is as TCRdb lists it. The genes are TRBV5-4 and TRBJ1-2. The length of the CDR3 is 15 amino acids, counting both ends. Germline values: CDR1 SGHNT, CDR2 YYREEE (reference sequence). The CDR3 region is CASSLDYSLNYGCTF.

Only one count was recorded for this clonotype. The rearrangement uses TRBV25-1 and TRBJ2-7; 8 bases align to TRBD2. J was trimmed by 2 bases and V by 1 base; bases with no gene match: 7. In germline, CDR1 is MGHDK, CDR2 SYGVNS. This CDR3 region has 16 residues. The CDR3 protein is CASSELDSGGTYEQYF. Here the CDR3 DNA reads TGTGCCAGCAGTGAATTAGACAGCGGGGGTACCTACGAGCAGTACTTC.

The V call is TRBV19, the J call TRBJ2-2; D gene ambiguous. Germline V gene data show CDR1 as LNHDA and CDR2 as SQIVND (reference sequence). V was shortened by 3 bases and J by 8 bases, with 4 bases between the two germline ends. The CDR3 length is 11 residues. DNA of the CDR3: TGTGCCAGTAGTATCGCAGGGGAGCTGTTTTTT. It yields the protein CASSIAGELFF. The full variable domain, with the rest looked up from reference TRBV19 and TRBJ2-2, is DGGITQSPKYLFRKEGQNVTLSCEQNLNHDAMYWYRQDPGQGLRLIYYSQIVNDFQKGDIAEGYSVSREKKESFPLTVTSAQKNPTAFYLCASSIAGELFFGEGSRLTVL.

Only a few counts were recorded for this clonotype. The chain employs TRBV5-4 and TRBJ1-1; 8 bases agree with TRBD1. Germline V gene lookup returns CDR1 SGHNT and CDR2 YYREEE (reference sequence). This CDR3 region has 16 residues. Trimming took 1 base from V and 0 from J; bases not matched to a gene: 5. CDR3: CASSLRTGSLNTEAFF. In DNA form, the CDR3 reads TGTGCCAGCAGCTTGAGGACAGGGTCATTGAACACTGAAGCTTTCTTT.

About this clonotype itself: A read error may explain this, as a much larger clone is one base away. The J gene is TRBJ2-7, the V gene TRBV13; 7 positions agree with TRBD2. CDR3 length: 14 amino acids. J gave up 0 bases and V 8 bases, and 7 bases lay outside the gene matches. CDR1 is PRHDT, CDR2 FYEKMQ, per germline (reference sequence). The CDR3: CASGAGESSYEQYF. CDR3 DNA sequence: TGTGCCAGCGGCGCGGGGGAGAGCTCCTACGAGCAGTACTTC. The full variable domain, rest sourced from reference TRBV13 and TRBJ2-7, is AAGVIQSPRHLIKEKRETATLKCYPIPRHDTVYWYQQGPGQDPQFLISFYEKMQSDKGSIPDRFSAQQFSDYHSELNMSSLELGDSALYFCASGAGESSYEQYFGPGTRLTVT.

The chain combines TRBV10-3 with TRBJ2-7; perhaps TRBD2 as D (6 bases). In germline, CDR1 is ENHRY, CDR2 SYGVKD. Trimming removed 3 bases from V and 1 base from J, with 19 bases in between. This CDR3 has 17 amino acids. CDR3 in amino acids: CAISDNGGSGLSYEQYF. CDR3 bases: TGTGCCATCAGTGACAATGGGGGGAGCGGGTTGTCCTACGAGCAGTACTTC.

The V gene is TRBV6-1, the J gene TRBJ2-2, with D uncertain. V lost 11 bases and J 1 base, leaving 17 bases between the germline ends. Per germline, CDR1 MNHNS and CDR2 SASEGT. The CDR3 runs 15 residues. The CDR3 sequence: CACQIGRMNTGELFF. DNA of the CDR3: TGTGCCTGCCAGATCGGACGGATGAACACCGGGGAGCTGTTTTTT.

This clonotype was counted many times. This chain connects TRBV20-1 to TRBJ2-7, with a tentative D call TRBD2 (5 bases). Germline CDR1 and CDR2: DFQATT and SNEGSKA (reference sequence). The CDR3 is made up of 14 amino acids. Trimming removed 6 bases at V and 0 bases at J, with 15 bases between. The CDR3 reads CSARLRRSSYEQYF. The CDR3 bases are TGCAGTGCGCGTCTGCGGAGGAGCTCCTACGAGCAGTACTTC.